Following are 11 T cell receptor beta chains from one sample sequenced in a study of TIL therapy for anti-PD-1-resistant metastatic lung cancer. The libraries were made with immunoSEQ v3. Assay: immunoSEQ multiplex PCR; the TCRdb copy retains only in-frame clones and omits some. The sample has tens of thousands of clones, under 75% seen once. Described time point: pre-treatment sample, taken before nivolumab and TIL therapy. The sample in question was blood, obtained at baseline. The receptors were sampled from a person between 30 and 80 years old with non-small cell lung cancer.

This chain connects TRBV4-1 to TRBJ2-1; 8 bases fit TRBD2. Germline assignment: CDR1 MGHRA and CDR2 YSYEKL. V shed 3 bases, J shed 9 bases, and the junction held 13 bases outside the gene matches. The CDR3 length is 16 residues. The CDR3 coding sequence is TGCGCCAGCAGCCACCTTGATCGCGGGAGGCCGGGTGAGCAGTTCTTC. Translating gives CASSHLDRGRPGEQFF.

In its sample, this clone was seen a few times. The rearrangement uses TRBV7-9 and TRBJ2-2; TRBD1 agrees at 10 bases. The CDR3 covers 14 residues. Germline V gene lookup returns CDR1 SEHNR and CDR2 FQNEAQ (reference sequence). The ends lost 4 bases at V and 5 bases at J; junction bases unmatched: 1. CDR3 sequence: CASSSDRGTGELFF. The CDR3 nucleotides read TGTGCCAGCAGCTCGGACAGGGGGACCGGGGAGCTGTTTTTT.

The chain combines TRBV2 with TRBJ2-1; no clear D gene. Germline assignment: CDR1 SNHLY and CDR2 FYNNEI. This CDR3 is built from 14 residues. V gave up 7 bases and J gave up 3 bases, with 13 bases separating them. In nucleotides, the CDR3 is TGTGCCAGCATTAGGGATCCTATCTACAATGAGCAGTTCTTC. Encoded protein: CASIRDPIYNEQFF. The whole variable domain, filled in from reference TRBV2 and TRBJ2-1, reads EPEVTQTPSHQVTQMGQEVILRCVPISNHLYFYWYRQILGQKVEFLVSFYNNEISEKSEIFDDQFSVERPDGSNFTLKIRSTKLEDSAMYFCASIRDPIYNEQFFGPGTRLTVL.

The chain combines TRBV5-6 with TRBJ1-3, with D unclear. The V gene lost 4 bases and the J gene lost 8 bases, with 10 bases spanning the gap. Per the germline V gene, CDR1 is SGHDT and CDR2 is YYEEEE. This CDR3 is built from 12 residues. CDR3 sequence: CASSRTHDTIYF. The CDR3, as DNA: TGTGCCAGCAGCCGAACCCATGACACCATATATTTT.

There are many counts of this clone. Germline is not matched at one junction end, which may reflect a read error. This rearrangement joins TRBV7-7 to TRBJ2-3; 7 nucleotides agree with TRBD2. From germline, CDR1 is SSHAT and CDR2 FNYEAQ (reference sequence). The CDR3 runs to 14 residues. The CDR3 bases are TGTGCTAGCAGCAAGACTAGCTACACAGATACGCAGTATTTT. It translates to CASSKTSYTDTQYF.

The chain recombines TRBV19 with TRBJ2-3, with a tentative D call TRBD1 (7 bases). Trimming took 6 bases from V and 6 from J, leaving 16 bases between them. Germline CDR1 reads LNHDA; CDR2 reads SQIVND (reference sequence). There are 14 residues in the CDR3. The CDR3 DNA follows: TGTGCCAGTAGCGATTATGCAGGGGGGGATACGCAGTATTTT. It encodes CASSDYAGGDTQYF.

V usage is TRBV19 and J usage is TRBJ2-2; D may be TRBD2 (5 bases). Germline lookup yields CDR1 LNHDA and CDR2 SQIVND (reference sequence). This CDR3 region has 16 residues. The V and J ends lost 3 bases and 3 bases respectively, with 14 bases between them. The CDR3 loop is CASSISRGLDTGELFF. In nucleotides, the CDR3 is TGTGCCAGTAGTATTAGTCGCGGGCTGGACACCGGGGAGCTGTTTTTT.

The rearrangement links TRBV6-5 to TRBJ1-6, with D perhaps matching TRBD1 (6 bases). V lost 8 bases and J 10 bases, leaving 12 bases between the germline ends. Looked up from germline, CDR1 is MNHEY and CDR2 is SVGAGI. The CDR3 has 12 residues. CDR3 sequence reads: CASQGPGSPLHF. For the CDR3, the DNA is TGTGCCAGCCAGGGGCCGGGATCACCCCTCCACTTT.

The CDR3 DNA reads as TGTGCCAGCAGCTTGGTTGCGGGGGGCCAAGAGACCCAGTACTTC. It codes for CASSLVAGGQETQYF. The gene calls are TRBV5-6 and TRBJ2-5; TRBD2 agrees at 8 bases. Per the germline V gene, CDR1 is SGHDT and CDR2 is YYEEEE. The CDR3 is made up of 15 amino acids. V shed 0 bases, J shed 1 base, and the junction held 2 bases outside the gene matches.

V gene TRBV11-2 combines with J gene TRBJ1-2; 9 bases are shared with TRBD1. There are 15 residues in the CDR3. Germline CDR1 and CDR2: SGHAT and FQNNGV. V lost 6 bases and J lost 3; bases outside the gene matches: 8. CDR3 coding DNA: TGTGCCAGCAGTTCCCGGGACAGGGTAGACTATGGCTACACCTTC. Translating it yields CASSSRDRVDYGYTF. The full variable domain, with the rest looked up from reference TRBV11-2 and TRBJ1-2, is EAGVAQSPRYKIIEKRQSVAFWCNPISGHATLYWYQQILGQGPKLLIQFQNNGVVDDSQLPKDRFSAERLKGVDSTLKIQPAKLEDSAVYLCASSSRDRVDYGYTFGSGTRLTVV.

In its sample, this clone was seen a few times. The V gene is TRBV10-1, the J gene TRBJ1-2; D is possibly TRBD1 (5 bases). The CDR3 is made up of 11 amino acids. The ends were cut back, 8 bases at V and 4 bases at J, with 8 bases in the middle. In germline, CDR1 is WNHNN, CDR2 SYGVQD (reference sequence). The CDR3 DNA follows: TGCGCCAGCCCGGGGCCCTATGGCTACACCTTC. Protein sequence: CASPGPYGYTF.